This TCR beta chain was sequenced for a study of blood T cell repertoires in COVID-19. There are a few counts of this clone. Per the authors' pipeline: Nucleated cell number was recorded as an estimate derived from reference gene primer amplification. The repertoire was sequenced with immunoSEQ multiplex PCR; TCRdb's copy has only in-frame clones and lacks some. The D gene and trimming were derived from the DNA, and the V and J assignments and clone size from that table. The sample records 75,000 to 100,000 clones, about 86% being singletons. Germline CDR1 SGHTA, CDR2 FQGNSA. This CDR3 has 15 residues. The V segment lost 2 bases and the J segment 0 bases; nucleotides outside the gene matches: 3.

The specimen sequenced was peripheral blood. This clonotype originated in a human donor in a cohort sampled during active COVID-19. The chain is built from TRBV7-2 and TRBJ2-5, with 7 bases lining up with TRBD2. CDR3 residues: CASSLTRGYQETQYF. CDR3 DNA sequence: TGTGCCAGCAGCTTAACGCGGGGGTACCAAGAGACCCAGTACTTC.